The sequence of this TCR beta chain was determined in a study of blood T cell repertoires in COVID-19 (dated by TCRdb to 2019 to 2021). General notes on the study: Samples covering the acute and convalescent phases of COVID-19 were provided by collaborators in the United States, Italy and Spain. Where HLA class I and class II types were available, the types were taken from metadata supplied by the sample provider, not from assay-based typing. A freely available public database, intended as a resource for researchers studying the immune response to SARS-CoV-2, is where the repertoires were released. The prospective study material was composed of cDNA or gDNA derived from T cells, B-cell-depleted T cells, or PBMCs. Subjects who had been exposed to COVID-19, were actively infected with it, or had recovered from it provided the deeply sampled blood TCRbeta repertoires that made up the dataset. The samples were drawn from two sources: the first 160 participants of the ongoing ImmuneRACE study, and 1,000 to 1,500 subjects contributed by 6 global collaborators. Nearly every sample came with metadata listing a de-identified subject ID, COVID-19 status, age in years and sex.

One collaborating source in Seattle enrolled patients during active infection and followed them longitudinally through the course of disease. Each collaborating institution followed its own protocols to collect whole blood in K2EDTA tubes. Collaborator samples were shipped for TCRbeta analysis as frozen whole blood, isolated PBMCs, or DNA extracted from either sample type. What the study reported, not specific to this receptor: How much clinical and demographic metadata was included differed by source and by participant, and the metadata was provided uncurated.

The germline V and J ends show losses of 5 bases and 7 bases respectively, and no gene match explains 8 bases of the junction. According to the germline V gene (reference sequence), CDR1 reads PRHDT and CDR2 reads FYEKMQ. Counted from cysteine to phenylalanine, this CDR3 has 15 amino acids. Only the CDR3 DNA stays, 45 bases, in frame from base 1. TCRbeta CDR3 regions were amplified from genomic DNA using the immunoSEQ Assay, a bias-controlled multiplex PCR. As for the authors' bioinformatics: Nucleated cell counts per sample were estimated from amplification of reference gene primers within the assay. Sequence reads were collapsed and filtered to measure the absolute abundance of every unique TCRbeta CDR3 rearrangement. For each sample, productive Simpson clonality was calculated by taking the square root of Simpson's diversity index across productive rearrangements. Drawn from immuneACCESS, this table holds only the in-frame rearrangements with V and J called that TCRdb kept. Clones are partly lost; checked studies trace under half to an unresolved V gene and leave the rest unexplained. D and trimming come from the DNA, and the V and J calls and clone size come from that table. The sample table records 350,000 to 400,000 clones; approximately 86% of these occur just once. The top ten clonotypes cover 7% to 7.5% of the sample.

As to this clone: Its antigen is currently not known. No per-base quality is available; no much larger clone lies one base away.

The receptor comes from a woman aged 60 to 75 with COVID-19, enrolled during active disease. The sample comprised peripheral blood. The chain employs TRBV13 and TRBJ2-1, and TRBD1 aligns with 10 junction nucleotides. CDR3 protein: CASSQVGQGVNEQFF. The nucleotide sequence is TGTGCCAGCAGCCAAGTCGGACAGGGGGTAAATGAGCAGTTCTTC.